Each of the 15 T cell receptor beta chains below was sequenced from the same sample in a study of blood T cell repertoires in COVID-19. Generated by immunoSEQ multiplex PCR, the TCRdb table keeps only in-frame clones and is missing some. The table shows about 250,000 clones, with roughly 90% occurring only once. Sequencing input: peripheral blood. The receptor source for this set is a woman in her 30s with acute or convalescent COVID-19.

The chain joins TRBV12-3 or TRBV12-4 to TRBJ1-5; D gene ambiguous. Trimming removed 1 base from V and 5 bases from J, with 6 bases in between. This CDR3 has 13 amino acids. CDR3 protein: CASSLVPDQPQHF. The DNA of the CDR3 is TGTGCCAGCAGTTTAGTTCCGGATCAGCCCCAGCATTTT.

The CDR3 loop reads CASSLRSGSNQPQHF. The CDR3 DNA reads as TGTGCCAGCAGTTTACGGTCAGGGAGCAATCAGCCCCAGCATTTT. V and J are TRBV27 and TRBJ1-5; a weak D match, TRBD1 (5 bases). Trimming removed 2 bases at V and 1 base at J, with 9 bases between. Looked up from germline, CDR1 is MNHEY and CDR2 is SMNVEV (reference sequence). CDR3 length equals 15 residues.

This chain links TRBV12-5 with TRBJ2-3; 7 nucleotides align to TRBD1. Germline assignment: CDR1 LGHNT and CDR2 FRNRAP. The CDR3 runs to 15 residues. Trimming at V came to 2 bases and at J to 2 bases, leaving 4 bases not matched to a gene. CDR3 in DNA: TGTGCTAGTGGTTTGAAGGGGGCGGACACAGATACGCAGTATTTT. Protein product: CASGLKGADTDTQYF.

This clone was detected a few times. The J gene is TRBJ1-1, the V gene TRBV19; perhaps TRBD1 as D (6 bases). Per germline, CDR1 LNHDA and CDR2 SQIVND (reference sequence). The CDR3 consists of 18 residues. V gave up 2 bases and J gave up 3 bases, with 22 bases separating them. CDR3 region: CASSIPGHEGWGYTEAFF. CDR3 nucleotide sequence: TGTGCCAGTAGTATACCGGGACACGAGGGGTGGGGGTACACTGAAGCTTTCTTT. The entire variable domain, with the rest obtained from reference TRBV19 and TRBJ1-1, is as follows: DGGITQSPKYLFRKEGQNVTLSCEQNLNHDAMYWYRQDPGQGLRLIYYSQIVNDFQKGDIAEGYSVSREKKESFPLTVTSAQKNPTAFYLCASSIPGHEGWGYTEAFFGQGTRLTVV.

This chain links TRBV19 with TRBJ2-7; TRBD1 matches at 8 bases. This CDR3 comprises 14 residues. V lost 6 bases and J lost 0; bases outside the gene matches: 4. The germline gives CDR1 LNHDA, CDR2 SQIVND (reference sequence). CDR3 DNA sequence: TGTGCCAGTAGCCGACAGGGGAACTCCTACGAGCAGTACTTC. Translated: CASSRQGNSYEQYF. Combining the CDR3 with reference TRBV19 and TRBJ2-7 gives the whole variable domain DGGITQSPKYLFRKEGQNVTLSCEQNLNHDAMYWYRQDPGQGLRLIYYSQIVNDFQKGDIAEGYSVSREKKESFPLTVTSAQKNPTAFYLCASSRQGNSYEQYFGPGTRLTVT.

The V and J genes are TRBV30 and TRBJ2-3, with TRBD2 matching over 7 bases. J was trimmed by 4 bases and V by 2 bases; bases with no gene match: 9. Germline lookup yields CDR1 GTSNPN and CDR2 SVGIG (reference sequence). The CDR3 is 15 residues long. CDR3: CAWSRLANPSDTQYF. CDR3 DNA sequence: TGTGCCTGGAGTCGACTAGCCAACCCATCAGATACGCAGTATTTT.

The genes are TRBV20-1 and TRBJ1-2; D unresolved. The length of the CDR3 is 14 residues. The germline CDR1 and CDR2 sequences are DFQATT and SNEGSKA (reference sequence). The ends were cut back, 3 bases at V and 4 bases at J, with 15 bases in the middle. Here the CDR3 reads CSASPPGVIYGYTF. CDR3 coding DNA: TGCAGTGCTAGTCCTCCGGGAGTCATCTATGGCTACACCTTC.

V gene TRBV19 combines with J gene TRBJ2-1; D is perhaps TRBD1 (6 bases). The V end was cut by 0 bases, the J end by 4 bases, with 7 bases between. The CDR3 loop spans 14 amino acids. Per the germline V gene, CDR1 is LNHDA and CDR2 is SQIVND (reference sequence). CDR3 bases: TGTGCCAGTAGTATAGAGGACAGATACAATGAGCAGTTCTTC. Its translation: CASSIEDRYNEQFF.

The chain recombines TRBV3-1 (or the pseudogene TRBV3-2) with TRBJ1-1, with D possibly matching TRBD1 (5 bases). CDR1 is LGHDT, CDR2 YNNKEL, per germline (reference sequence). Trimming left V 1 base short and J 4 bases short, with 13 bases between. This CDR3 has 15 residues. In nucleotides, the CDR3 is TGTGCCAGCAGCCAAGTTCGGGGACTCGGCACTGAAGCTTTCTTT. Its protein product is CASSQVRGLGTEAFF.

The V gene is TRBV4-1, the J gene TRBJ1-4; no definite D call. CDR3 length equals 13 residues. CDR1 is MGHRA, CDR2 YSYEKL, per germline. Trimming shortened V by 1 base and J by 7 bases, and 7 bases separated the two germline ends. CDR3 in DNA: TGCGCCAGCAGCCAAGTCGTCCTTGAAAAACTGTTTTTT. It translates to CASSQVVLEKLFF.

The chain recombines TRBV9 with TRBJ2-7; perhaps TRBD2 as D (5 bases). With 0 bases removed from V and 2 bases from J, the gap between germline ends came to 12 bases. Germline lookup yields CDR1 SGDLS and CDR2 YYNGEE. CDR3 length: 15 amino acids. CDR3 nucleotides: TGTGCCAGCAGCGTAGGAGCAGCGGCCACCTACGAGCAGTACTTC. As protein: CASSVGAAATYEQYF.

The chain has TRBV6-6 and TRBJ1-6; D is perhaps TRBD1 (6 bases). CDR1 is MNHNY, CDR2 SVGAGI, per germline (reference sequence). V was clipped by 5 bases and J by 5 bases, with 13 bases between them. The CDR3 sequence is 15 residues long. In nucleotides, the CDR3 is TGTGCCAGCAGTACAGGGCATGGGAATAATTCACCCCTCCACTTT. As protein: CASSTGHGNNSPLHF.

The chain uses TRBV15 and TRBJ1-2; D is unresolved. Germline V gene lookup returns CDR1 LNHNV and CDR2 YYDKDF (reference sequence). The V gene lost 7 bases and the J gene lost 8 bases, with 14 bases spanning the gap. The CDR3 has 12 residues. The CDR3 DNA sequence: TGTGCCACCAATGGAGGCAGTGGCGGCTACACCTTC. Translation gives CATNGGSGGYTF.

V gene TRBV9 combines with J gene TRBJ2-2, with 9 bases fitting TRBD1. Germline loops: CDR1 SGDLS, CDR2 YYNGEE. CDR3 length: 15 residues. V was clipped by 3 bases and J by 1 base; unmatched bases: 1. The chain's CDR3 is CASSADRGNTGELFF. The CDR3, as DNA: TGTGCCAGCAGCGCGGACAGGGGGAACACCGGGGAGCTGTTTTTT.

The rearrangement joins TRBV15 to TRBJ1-2; D is uncertain. The length of the CDR3 is 14 residues. Looked up from germline, CDR1 is LNHNV and CDR2 is YYDKDF (reference sequence). The V end was cut by 1 base, the J end by 4 bases, with 10 bases between. The CDR3 loop is CATSRVEGSYGYTF. The CDR3 nucleotides are TGTGCCACCAGCAGAGTGGAGGGCTCCTATGGCTACACCTTC.